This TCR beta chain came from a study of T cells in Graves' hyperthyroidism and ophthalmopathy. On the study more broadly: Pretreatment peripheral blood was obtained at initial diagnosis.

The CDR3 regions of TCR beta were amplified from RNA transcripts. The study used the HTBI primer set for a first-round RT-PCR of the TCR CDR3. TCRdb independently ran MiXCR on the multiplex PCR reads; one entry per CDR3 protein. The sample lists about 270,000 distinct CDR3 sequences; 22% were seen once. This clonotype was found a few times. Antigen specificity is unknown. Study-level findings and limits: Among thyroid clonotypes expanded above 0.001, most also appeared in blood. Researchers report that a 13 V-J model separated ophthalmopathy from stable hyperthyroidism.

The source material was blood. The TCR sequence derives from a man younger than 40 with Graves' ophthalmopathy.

CDR3 region: CASSQGLRLAGLRPNTGELFF. The CDR3 DNA reads TGTGCCAGCAGCCAAGGGCTTCGGCTAGCGGGCCTCAGGCCAAACACCGGGGAGCTGTTTTTT. The chain recombines TRBV3-1 with TRBJ2-2; 8 bases fit TRBD2. This CDR3 is 21 amino acids long. Looked up from germline, CDR1 is LGHDT and CDR2 is YNNKEL (reference sequence). V lost 1 base to trimming and J lost 2 bases; unmatched junction nucleotides: 18.